Each of the 8 T cell receptor beta chains below was sequenced from the same sample in a study of T-cell reconstitution after alpha-beta-depleted transplantation in children. Unique molecular identifiers were used to barcode this TCRbeta library. TCRdb called the PCR reads again in MiXCR, with one record for every CDR3 protein. The sample carries 55,000 to 85,000 distinct CDR3 sequences, 11% recorded once. The sequencing here drew on PBMCs, taken before TCRalphabeta/CD19-depleted stem cell transplant. Every receptor here comes from a boy aged 5-17 years with acute myeloid leukemia, due to receive a stem cell transplant.

This clonotype has a count of ten or more. The chain recombines TRBV12-3 or TRBV12-4 with TRBJ2-1, with D uncertain. The CDR3 extends over 15 amino acids. The germline V and J ends were trimmed by 3 bases and 9 bases, with 18 bases remaining between them. The CDR3 region is CASSLVQAPASEQFF. CDR3 nucleotide sequence: TGTGCCAGCAGTTTGGTCCAAGCTCCGGCGAGTGAGCAGTTCTTC.

This clonotype was found many times. The genes are TRBV12-3 or TRBV12-4 and TRBJ1-1, with 10 bases aligning to TRBD1. The V segment lost 1 base and the J segment 8 bases; nucleotides outside the gene matches: 7. This CDR3 region has 15 residues. DNA of the CDR3: TGTGCCAGCAGTTTAGGGTCCGGACAGGGGGGAGAAGCTTTCTTT. Translating it yields CASSLGSGQGGEAFF.

In this sample, this clonotype turned up many times. This rearrangement joins TRBV6-2 or TRBV6-3 to TRBJ2-3, with D unresolved. Between the trimmed V and J ends, which lost 4 bases and 4 bases, there was a span of 15 bases. Germline V gene lookup returns CDR1 MNHEY and CDR2 SVGEGT. The CDR3 totals 15 residues. The CDR3 region is CASSSPLIFADTQYF. Written as DNA, the CDR3 is TGTGCCAGCAGTTCCCCTCTGATCTTTGCAGATACGCAGTATTTT.

In this sample, this clonotype turned up many times. The chain links TRBV20-1 to TRBJ2-1, with a tentative D call TRBD2 (6 bases). Per the germline V gene, CDR1 is DFQATT and CDR2 is SNEGSKA (reference sequence). The CDR3 is made up of 14 amino acids. Between the trimmed V and J ends, which lost 6 bases and 4 bases, there was a span of 16 bases. The CDR3 here is CSAEGGAVYNEQFF. As DNA, the CDR3 is TGCAGTGCCGAAGGCGGGGCGGTTTACAATGAGCAGTTCTTC.

This clonotype occurred many times. This chain connects TRBV27 to TRBJ2-3; D remains unclear. The CDR3 has 14 amino acids. The V and J ends lost 0 bases and 4 bases respectively, with 8 bases between them. Germline lookup yields CDR1 MNHEY and CDR2 SMNVEV (reference sequence). Here the CDR3 DNA reads TGTGCCAGCAGTTTATCGTGGAGTCCAGATACGCAGTATTTT. As protein: CASSLSWSPDTQYF.

This clonotype was detected many times. The J gene is TRBJ1-1, the V gene TRBV5-1; D unclear. Germline CDR1 reads SGHRS; CDR2 reads YFSETQ. V dropped 0 bases and J dropped 0 bases, with 12 bases sitting between them. The CDR3 consists of 16 residues. CDR3 sequence: CASSLALLQLNTEAFF. The CDR3 bases are TGCGCCAGCAGCTTGGCCCTGTTACAGCTGAACACTGAAGCTTTCTTT. Combining the CDR3 with reference TRBV5-1 and TRBJ1-1 gives the whole variable domain KAGVTQTPRYLIKTRGQQVTLSCSPISGHRSVSWYQQTPGQGLQFLFEYFSETQRNKGNFPGRFSGRQFSNSRSEMNVSTLELGDSALYLCASSLALLQLNTEAFFGQGTRLTVV.

Within the sample, this clonotype is medium-sized. V gene TRBV20-1 combines with J gene TRBJ2-3; 11 bases align to TRBD2. CDR1 DFQATT and CDR2 SNEGSKA come from the germline V gene (reference sequence). This CDR3 is 16 amino acids long. Trimming cost V 4 bases and J 0 bases; bases outside gene matches: 6. CDR3 sequence (DNA): TGCAGTGCTACACGAAGACTAGCGGGGAGCACAGATACGCAGTATTTT. The encoded protein is CSATRRLAGSTDTQYF.

This clonotype was detected only a few times. The V and J genes are TRBV29-1 and TRBJ2-1; D is possibly TRBD2 (5 bases). The CDR3 consists of 11 residues. The germline V gene has CDR1 SQVTM and CDR2 ANQGSEA. Trimming pared 5 bases from V and 9 bases from J, leaving 11 bases between. CDR3 bases: TGCAGCGTTTCCTCGAGGGCTGAGCAGTTCTTC. This codes for CSVSSRAEQFF.